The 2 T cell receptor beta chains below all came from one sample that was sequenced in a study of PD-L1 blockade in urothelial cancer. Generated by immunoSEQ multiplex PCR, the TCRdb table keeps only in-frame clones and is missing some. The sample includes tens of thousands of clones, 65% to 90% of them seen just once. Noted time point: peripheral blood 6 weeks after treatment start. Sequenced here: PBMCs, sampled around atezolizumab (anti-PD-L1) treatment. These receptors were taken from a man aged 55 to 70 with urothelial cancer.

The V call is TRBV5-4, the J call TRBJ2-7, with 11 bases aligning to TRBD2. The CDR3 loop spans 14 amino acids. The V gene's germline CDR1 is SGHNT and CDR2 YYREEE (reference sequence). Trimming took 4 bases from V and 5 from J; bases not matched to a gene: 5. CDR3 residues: CASSLLAGVDEQYF. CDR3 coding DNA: TGTGCCAGCAGCCTACTAGCGGGAGTGGACGAGCAGTACTTC.

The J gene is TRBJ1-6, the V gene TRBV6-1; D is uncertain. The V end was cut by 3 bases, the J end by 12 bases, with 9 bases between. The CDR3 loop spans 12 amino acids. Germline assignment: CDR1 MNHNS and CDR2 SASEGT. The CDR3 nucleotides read TGTGCCAGCAGTGAGCAGGCTCGACCCCTCCACTTT. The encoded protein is CASSEQARPLHF.